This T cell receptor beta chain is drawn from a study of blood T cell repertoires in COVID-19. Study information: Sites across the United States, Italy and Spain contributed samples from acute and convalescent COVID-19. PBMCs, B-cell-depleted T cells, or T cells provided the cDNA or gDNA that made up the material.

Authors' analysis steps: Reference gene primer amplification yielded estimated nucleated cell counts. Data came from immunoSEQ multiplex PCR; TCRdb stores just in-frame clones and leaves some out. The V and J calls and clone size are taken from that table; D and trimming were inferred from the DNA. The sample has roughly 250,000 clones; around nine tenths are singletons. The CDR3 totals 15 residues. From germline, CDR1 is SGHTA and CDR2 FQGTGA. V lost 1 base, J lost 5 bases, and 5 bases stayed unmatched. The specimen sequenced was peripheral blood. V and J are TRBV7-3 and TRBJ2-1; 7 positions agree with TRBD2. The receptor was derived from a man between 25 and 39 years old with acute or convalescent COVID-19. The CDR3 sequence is CASSLIPSGNNEQFF. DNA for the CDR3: TGTGCCAGCAGCTTAATCCCTAGCGGTAACAATGAGCAGTTCTTC.